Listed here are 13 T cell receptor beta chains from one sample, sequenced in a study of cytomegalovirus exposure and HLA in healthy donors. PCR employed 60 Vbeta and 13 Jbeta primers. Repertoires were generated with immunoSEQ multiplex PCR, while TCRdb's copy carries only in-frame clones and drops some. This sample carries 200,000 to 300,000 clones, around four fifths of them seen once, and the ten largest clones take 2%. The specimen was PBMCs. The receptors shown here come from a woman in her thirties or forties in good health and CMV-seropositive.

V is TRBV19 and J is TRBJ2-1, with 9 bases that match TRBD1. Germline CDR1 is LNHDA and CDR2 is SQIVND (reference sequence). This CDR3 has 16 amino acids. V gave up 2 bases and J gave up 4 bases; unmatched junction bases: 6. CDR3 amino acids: CASSIRPGQGYNEQFF. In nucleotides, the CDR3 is TGTGCCAGTAGTATACGCCCGGGACAGGGTTACAATGAGCAGTTCTTC. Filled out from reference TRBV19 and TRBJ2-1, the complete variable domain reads DGGITQSPKYLFRKEGQNVTLSCEQNLNHDAMYWYRQDPGQGLRLIYYSQIVNDFQKGDIAEGYSVSREKKESFPLTVTSAQKNPTAFYLCASSIRPGQGYNEQFFGPGTRLTVL.

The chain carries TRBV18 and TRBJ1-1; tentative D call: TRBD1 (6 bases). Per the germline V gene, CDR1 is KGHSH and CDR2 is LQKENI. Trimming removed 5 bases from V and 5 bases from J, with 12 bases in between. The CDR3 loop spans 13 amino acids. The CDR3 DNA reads TGTGCCAGCTCAACGGACAGAAGTACTGAAGCTTTCTTT. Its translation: CASSTDRSTEAFF.

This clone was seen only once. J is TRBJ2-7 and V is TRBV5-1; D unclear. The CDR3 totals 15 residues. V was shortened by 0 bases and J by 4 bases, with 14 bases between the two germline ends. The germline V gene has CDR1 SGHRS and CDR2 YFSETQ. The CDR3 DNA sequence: TGCGCCAGCAGCTTGGCGGCCTCCGGGTTTTACGAGCAGTACTTC. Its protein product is CASSLAASGFYEQYF.

The DNA of the CDR3 is TGTGCCAGCAGCTTAGCGGGACAGGGGAAAGGCTACACCTTC. It yields the protein CASSLAGQGKGYTF. This chain connects TRBV7-2 to TRBJ1-2; 10 nucleotides match TRBD1. Germline CDR1 reads SGHTA; CDR2 reads FQGNSA. The CDR3 contains 14 residues. V was pared by 0 bases and J by 8 bases, with 3 bases of the junction left unmatched.

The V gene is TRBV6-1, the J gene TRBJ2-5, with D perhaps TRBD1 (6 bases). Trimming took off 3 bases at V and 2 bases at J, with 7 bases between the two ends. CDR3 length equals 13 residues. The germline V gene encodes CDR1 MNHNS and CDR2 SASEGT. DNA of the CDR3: TGTGCCAGCAGTGACGGACAGCAAGAGACCCAGTACTTC. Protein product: CASSDGQQETQYF.

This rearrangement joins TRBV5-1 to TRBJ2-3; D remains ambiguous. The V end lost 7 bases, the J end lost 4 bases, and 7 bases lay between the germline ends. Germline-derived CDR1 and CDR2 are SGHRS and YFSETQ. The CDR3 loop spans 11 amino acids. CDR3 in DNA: TGCGCCAGCCGGTCGTCAGATACGCAGTATTTT. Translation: CASRSSDTQYF.

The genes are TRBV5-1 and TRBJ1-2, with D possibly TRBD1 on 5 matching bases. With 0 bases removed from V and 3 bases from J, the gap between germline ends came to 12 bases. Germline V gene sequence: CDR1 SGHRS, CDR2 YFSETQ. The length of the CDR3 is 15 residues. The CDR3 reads CASSLGQPYHYGYTF. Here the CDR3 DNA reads TGCGCCAGCAGCTTGGGACAGCCGTACCACTATGGCTACACCTTC.

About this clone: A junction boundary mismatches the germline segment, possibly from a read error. The CDR3 DNA is TGTGCCAGCAGTCTACTAGCGGGTGAGCGGTTCTTC. Protein: CASSLLAGERFF. The chain carries TRBV27 and TRBJ2-1; 9 bases align to TRBD2. CDR3 length: 12 residues. The germline gives CDR1 MNHEY, CDR2 SMNVEV (reference sequence).

The CDR3 loop is CASSSNGGQGKLYGYTF. The CDR3, as DNA: TGTGCCAGCAGTTCCAATGGGGGACAGGGGAAGTTGTATGGCTACACCTTC. The chain is built from TRBV28 and TRBJ1-2; 10 positions match TRBD1. V shed 4 bases, J shed 5 bases, and the junction held 13 bases outside the gene matches. The CDR3 has 17 residues. The germline gives CDR1 MDHEN, CDR2 SYDVKM.

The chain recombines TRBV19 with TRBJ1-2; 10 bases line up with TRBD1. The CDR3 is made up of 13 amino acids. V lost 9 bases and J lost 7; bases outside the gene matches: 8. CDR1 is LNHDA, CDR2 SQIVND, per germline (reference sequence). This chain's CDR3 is CASETTGGAGYTF. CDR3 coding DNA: TGTGCCAGCGAGACGACAGGGGGCGCTGGCTACACCTTC.

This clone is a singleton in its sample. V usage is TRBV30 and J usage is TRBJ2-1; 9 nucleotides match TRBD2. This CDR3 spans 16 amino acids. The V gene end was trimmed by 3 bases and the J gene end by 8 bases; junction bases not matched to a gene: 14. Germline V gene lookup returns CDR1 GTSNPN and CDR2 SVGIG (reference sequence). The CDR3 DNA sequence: TGTGCCTGGAGGGTACCGGGGGGCGGGAGGGCCTATGAGCAGTTCTTC. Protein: CAWRVPGGGRAYEQFF.

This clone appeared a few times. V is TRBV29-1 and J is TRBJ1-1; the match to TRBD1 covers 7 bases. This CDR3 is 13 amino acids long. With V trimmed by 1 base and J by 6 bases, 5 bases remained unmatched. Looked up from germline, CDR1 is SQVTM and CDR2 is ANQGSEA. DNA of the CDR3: TGCAGCGTTGAAGGGCAGGGGGTCTCTGAAGCTTTCTTT. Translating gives CSVEGQGVSEAFF.

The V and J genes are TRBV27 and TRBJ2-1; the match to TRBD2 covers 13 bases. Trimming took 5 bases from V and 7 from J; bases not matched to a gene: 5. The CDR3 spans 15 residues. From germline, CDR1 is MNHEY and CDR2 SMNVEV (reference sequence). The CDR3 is CASSHGTSGANEQFF. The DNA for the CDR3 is TGTGCCAGCAGTCACGGGACTAGCGGGGCTAATGAGCAGTTCTTC.